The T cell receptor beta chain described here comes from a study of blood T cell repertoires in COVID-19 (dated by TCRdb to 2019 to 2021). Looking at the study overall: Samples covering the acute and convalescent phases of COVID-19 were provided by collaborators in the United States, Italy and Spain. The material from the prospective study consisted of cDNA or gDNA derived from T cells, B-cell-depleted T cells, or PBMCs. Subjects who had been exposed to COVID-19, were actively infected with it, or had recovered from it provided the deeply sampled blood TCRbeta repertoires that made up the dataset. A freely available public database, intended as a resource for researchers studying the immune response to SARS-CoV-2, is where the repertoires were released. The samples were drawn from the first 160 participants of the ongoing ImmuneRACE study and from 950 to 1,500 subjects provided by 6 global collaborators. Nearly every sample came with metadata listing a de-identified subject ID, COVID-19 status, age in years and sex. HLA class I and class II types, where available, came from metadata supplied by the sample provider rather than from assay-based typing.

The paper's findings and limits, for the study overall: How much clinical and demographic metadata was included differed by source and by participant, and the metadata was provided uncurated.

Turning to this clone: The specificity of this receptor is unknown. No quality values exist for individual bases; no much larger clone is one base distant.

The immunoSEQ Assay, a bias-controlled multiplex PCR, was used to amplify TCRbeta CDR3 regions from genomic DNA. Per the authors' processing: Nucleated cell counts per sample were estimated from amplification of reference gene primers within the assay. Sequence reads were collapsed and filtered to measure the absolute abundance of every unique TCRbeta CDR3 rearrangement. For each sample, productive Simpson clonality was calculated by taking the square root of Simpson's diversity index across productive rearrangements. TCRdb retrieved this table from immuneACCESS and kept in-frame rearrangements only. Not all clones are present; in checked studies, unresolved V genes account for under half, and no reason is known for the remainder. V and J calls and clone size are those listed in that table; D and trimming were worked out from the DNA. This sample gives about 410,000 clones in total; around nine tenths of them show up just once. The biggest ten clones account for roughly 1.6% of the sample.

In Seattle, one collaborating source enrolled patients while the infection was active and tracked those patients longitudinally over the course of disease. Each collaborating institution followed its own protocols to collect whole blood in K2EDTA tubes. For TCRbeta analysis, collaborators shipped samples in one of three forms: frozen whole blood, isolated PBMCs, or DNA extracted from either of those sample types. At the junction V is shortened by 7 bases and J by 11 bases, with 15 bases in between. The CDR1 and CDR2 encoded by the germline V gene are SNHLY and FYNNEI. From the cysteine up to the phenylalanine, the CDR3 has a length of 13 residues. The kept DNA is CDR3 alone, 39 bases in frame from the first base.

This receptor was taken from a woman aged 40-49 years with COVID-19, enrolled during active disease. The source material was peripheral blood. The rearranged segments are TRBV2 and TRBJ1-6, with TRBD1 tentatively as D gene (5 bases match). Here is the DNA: TGTGCCAGCACCTGGGGGGAGGTCGCACCCCTCCACTTT. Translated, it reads CASTWGEVAPLHF.